This T cell receptor (beta chain) was retrieved from a study of vaccination effects on CD4 cells after COVID-19. General observations from the study: The post-vaccine spike-reactive clones of convalescents showed a predominance of new vaccine-induced clones.

The junction had 14 bases not matched to a gene; V was cut back by 4 bases and J by 7 bases. There are 16 residues in the CDR3. Germline CDR1 is SGHTA and CDR2 is FQGNSA. This clone has more than one count but fewer than ten. Antigen specificity is unknown. Antigen-specific CD4+ T cells were expanded (with viral peptide pools) by the ViraFEST assay ahead of sequencing. CD4+ T cells were isolated after 10 days of culture. PCR confirmed that the person was infected with SARS-CoV-2 between March and December 2020. A half-medium replacement with IL-2 medium was carried out on days 3 and 7. Data came from immunoSEQ multiplex PCR; TCRdb stores just in-frame clones and leaves some out. This repertoire shows fewer than 60,000 clones, 76% found once; its top ten account for around 5%.

The starting material was CD4+ T cells from PBMCs cultured with HIV peptides, obtained before COVID-19 vaccination. Subset meaning: HIV-1 Nef peptide pool negative control/reference culture. This TCR was sampled from a human donor who had a prior SARS-CoV-2 infection. The V call is TRBV7-2, the J call TRBJ2-7; the match to TRBD1 covers 9 bases. This CDR3 is CASSSLTGTGMWEQYF. The DNA of the CDR3 is TGTGCCAGCAGCTCACTTACCGGGACAGGGATGTGGGAGCAGTACTTC.